The 32 T cell receptor beta chains given below trace back to one sample, sequenced in a study of T cell changes during pregnancy in multiple sclerosis. Clones were read by immunoSEQ multiplex PCR, and TCRdb kept only the in-frame ones, dropping some. The sample consists of over 60,000 clones, over 95% of them appearing once. The sequenced sample was CD8+ T cells from peripheral blood mononuclear cells, obtained after pregnancy. These receptors originate from a female donor with multiple sclerosis, enrolled in a pregnancy study.

The chain recombines TRBV6-4 with TRBJ1-1; 8 bases match TRBD1. With V trimmed by 5 bases and J by 1 base, 9 bases remained unmatched. Germline V gene data show CDR1 as MRHNA and CDR2 as SNTAGT. This CDR3 is built from 16 residues. The CDR3 coding sequence is TGTGCCAGCAGTCCACAACCGGGACAGGAGAACACTGAAGCTTTCTTT. As protein: CASSPQPGQENTEAFF.

The chain combines TRBV9 with TRBJ1-2; TRBD1 aligns across 10 bases. The CDR3 has 17 residues. Germline CDR1 SGDLS, CDR2 YYNGEE. J lost 2 bases, V lost 0 bases, and 7 bases had no gene match. The CDR3 loop is CASSVAGQGRPNYGYTF. The CDR3 coding sequence is TGTGCCAGCAGCGTAGCGGGACAGGGGCGTCCCAACTATGGCTACACCTTC.

This chain links TRBV11-2 with TRBJ1-2, with D unclear. In germline, CDR1 is SGHAT, CDR2 FQNNGV. The length of the CDR3 is 13 residues. The V end was cut by 3 bases, the J end by 3 bases, with 8 bases between. The CDR3 spells CASSFGTDYGYTF. The DNA of the CDR3 is TGTGCCAGCAGCTTCGGAACAGACTATGGCTACACCTTC.

The chain combines TRBV11-2 with TRBJ2-5; TRBD2 agrees at 7 bases. CDR3 size: 15 residues. V was pared by 1 base and J by 1 base, with 3 bases of the junction left unmatched. Germline V gives CDR1 SGHAT, CDR2 FQNNGV. In DNA form, the CDR3 reads TGTGCCAGCAGCTTAGTTGGGACTACCCAAGAGACCCAGTACTTC. Amino acid sequence: CASSLVGTTQETQYF.

This chain uses TRBV6-5 with TRBJ2-1; 8 positions match TRBD2. The germline CDR1 and CDR2 sequences are MNHEY and SVGAGI. Trimming took 5 bases from V and 0 from J; bases not matched to a gene: 3. This CDR3 has 15 amino acids. CDR3 coding DNA: TGTGCCAGCAGTCTAGCGGGTAGCTCCTACAATGAGCAGTTCTTC. It encodes CASSLAGSSYNEQFF.

The chain carries TRBV18 and TRBJ2-1; unclear D gene. This CDR3 region has 15 residues. Trimming cost V 3 bases and J 10 bases, with 19 bases left between them. The germline V gene has CDR1 KGHSH and CDR2 LQKENI. The CDR3 reads CASSPGRNWFREQFF. CDR3 DNA sequence: TGTGCCAGCTCACCTGGCCGGAACTGGTTCAGGGAGCAGTTCTTC.

The chain joins TRBV19 to TRBJ2-2; tentatively, D is TRBD2 (5 bases). Germline V CDR1 and CDR2: LNHDA, SQIVND (reference sequence). V was pared by 5 bases and J by 5 bases, with 9 bases between. The CDR3 contains 13 residues. CDR3 protein: CASSSRRTGELFF. CDR3 in DNA: TGTGCCAGTAGTTCGAGGAGGACCGGGGAGCTGTTTTTT.

V gene TRBV6-6 combines with J gene TRBJ1-2; D is ambiguous. The length of the CDR3 is 15 residues. Germline assignment: CDR1 MNHNY and CDR2 SVGAGI (reference sequence). V shed 6 bases and J shed 7 bases, with 21 bases lying between them. The CDR3 DNA follows: TGTGCCAGCAGAGAACACGGATTAGCACTGTCTGGCTACACCTTC. Protein product: CASREHGLALSGYTF.

The J gene is TRBJ2-6, the V gene TRBV2, with TRBD1 matching over 8 bases. The germline gives CDR1 SNHLY, CDR2 FYNNEI. The CDR3 runs to 16 residues. V dropped 6 bases and J dropped 0; count of bases not matched to a gene: 4. CDR3 sequence: CASRTGEASGANVLTF. CDR3 bases: TGTGCCAGCAGGACAGGGGAAGCCTCTGGGGCCAACGTCCTGACTTTC.

Notes on this clone: One end of the junction does not line up with germline, which may come from a read error. The CDR3 DNA is TGTACCAGTAGCCCACTCGGAGGGGCCCATAGCAATCAGCCCCAGCATTTT. It yields the protein CTSSPLGGAHSNQPQHF. V and J are TRBV19 and TRBJ1-5, with D maybe TRBD1 (5 bases). CDR1 and CDR2 (germline): LNHDA, SQIVND (reference sequence). The CDR3 contains 17 residues.

The V gene is TRBV19, the J gene TRBJ2-1; D ambiguous. The germline CDR1 and CDR2 sequences are LNHDA and SQIVND (reference sequence). V was trimmed by 5 bases and J by 1 base, leaving 12 bases between them. This CDR3 has 15 residues. The CDR3 spells CASSLTISSYNEQFF. CDR3 nucleotides: TGTGCCAGTAGTCTAACTATAAGTTCCTACAATGAGCAGTTCTTC.

V is TRBV27 and J is TRBJ2-3, with a tentative D call TRBD1 (6 bases). The CDR3 spans 15 residues. The germline CDR1 and CDR2 sequences are MNHEY and SMNVEV (reference sequence). Trimming stripped 6 bases from V and 0 bases from J, with 13 bases between. As DNA, the CDR3 is TGTGCCAGCAGAACACAGGGCGCTAGCACAGATACGCAGTATTTT. This encodes CASRTQGASTDTQYF.

The chain combines TRBV5-1 with TRBJ2-6; D is perhaps TRBD1 (6 bases). The germline V and J ends were trimmed by 2 bases and 0 bases, with 9 bases remaining between them. Germline V gene data show CDR1 as SGHRS and CDR2 as YFSETQ. This CDR3 has 16 amino acids. The CDR3 DNA reads TGCGCCAGCAGCTTACAGGGTTACTCTGGGGCCAACGTCCTGACTTTC. It codes for CASSLQGYSGANVLTF. Together with reference TRBV5-1 and TRBJ2-6, the CDR3 gives the full variable domain: KAGVTQTPRYLIKTRGQQVTLSCSPISGHRSVSWYQQTPGQGLQFLFEYFSETQRNKGNFPGRFSGRQFSNSRSEMNVSTLELGDSALYLCASSLQGYSGANVLTFGAGSRLTVL.

The chain is built from TRBV30 and TRBJ1-5; D is undetermined. Germline V CDR1 and CDR2: GTSNPN, SVGIG (reference sequence). V was shortened by 5 bases and J by 5 bases, with 16 bases between the two germline ends. CDR3 length equals 14 residues. CDR3 loop: CAWSPAFGDQPQHF. The CDR3 coding sequence is TGTGCCTGGTCCCCTGCCTTCGGGGATCAGCCCCAGCATTTT.

J is TRBJ2-5 and V is TRBV21-1; TRBD2 is taken as the D call from the table, unchecked against the DNA. TRBV21-1 is marked as a pseudogene. This CDR3 comprises 13 residues. The CDR3 DNA reads as TGTGCCAGCAGCGAGGCCGGCCGGGAGACCCAGTACTTC. Translation: CASSEAGRETQYF.

The V gene is TRBV2, the J gene TRBJ2-7; 7 bases are shared with TRBD1. The V segment lost 3 bases and the J segment 2 bases; nucleotides outside the gene matches: 4. The CDR3 is 14 amino acids. Germline V gives CDR1 SNHLY, CDR2 FYNNEI. The CDR3 nucleotides read TGTGCCAGCAGTGACGGGCAGGGGGCCTACGAGCAGTACTTC. Translated: CASSDGQGAYEQYF.

V usage is TRBV9 and J usage is TRBJ1-1; D unresolved. This CDR3 comprises 13 residues. V lost 4 bases, J lost 4 bases, and 11 bases lay in between. Germline values: CDR1 SGDLS, CDR2 YYNGEE. The DNA for the CDR3 is TGTGCCAGCAGCACGCAAGGGAGCACTGAAGCTTTCTTT. As protein: CASSTQGSTEAFF.

This sequence joins TRBV7-2 and TRBJ2-6; perhaps TRBD1 as D (6 bases). Trimming left V 4 bases short and J 4 bases short, with 23 bases between. This CDR3 comprises 19 residues. Germline V gene lookup returns CDR1 SGHTA and CDR2 FQGNSA. The CDR3: CASSWPVTGPTGGANVLTF. CDR3 DNA sequence: TGTGCCAGCAGCTGGCCAGTGACAGGCCCTACGGGGGGGGCCAACGTCCTGACTTTC.

This chain uses TRBV5-4 with TRBJ2-3, with a possible D match to TRBD1 (5 bases). Germline assignment: CDR1 SGHNT and CDR2 YYREEE (reference sequence). The CDR3 length is 12 residues. Trimming left V 4 bases short and J 6 bases short, with 9 bases between. For the CDR3, the DNA is TGTGCCAGCAGCCCGGCAGGGGATACGCAGTATTTT. It is translated as CASSPAGDTQYF. Together with reference TRBV5-4 and TRBJ2-3, the CDR3 gives the full variable domain: ETGVTQSPTHLIKTRGQQVTLRCSSQSGHNTVSWYQQALGQGPQFIFQYYREEENGRGNFPPRFSGLQFPNYSSELNVNALELDDSALYLCASSPAGDTQYFGPGTRLTVL.

This chain joins TRBV4-2 and TRBJ2-1; 10 bases agree with TRBD2. With 5 bases clipped from V and 5 bases from J, the junction kept 6 bases outside the gene matches. Germline CDR1 and CDR2: LGHNA and YNFKEQ. The CDR3 consists of 15 residues. CDR3 DNA sequence: TGTGCCAGCAGCGGGCGACTAGCGGGCCACAATGAGCAGTTCTTC. This translates into CASSGRLAGHNEQFF.

Here the CDR3 reads CASSSRLAGFTETQYF. In DNA, the CDR3 is TGTGCCAGCAGTTCCCGACTAGCGGGCTTCACAGAGACCCAGTACTTC. The chain recombines TRBV28 with TRBJ2-5, with TRBD2 identical over 10 bases. The CDR3 has 16 amino acids. J was trimmed by 4 bases and V by 4 bases; bases with no gene match: 9. Germline assignment: CDR1 MDHEN and CDR2 SYDVKM.

The rearrangement uses TRBV7-9 and TRBJ2-2; 9 nucleotides align to TRBD1. The trim removed 3 bases at V and 3 bases at J, leaving 8 bases unmatched. CDR1 is SEHNR, CDR2 FQNEAQ, per germline (reference sequence). This CDR3 is built from 17 residues. CDR3 sequence: CASSLGDRETDTGELFF. CDR3 bases: TGTGCCAGCAGCTTGGGGGACAGGGAGACAGACACCGGGGAGCTGTTTTTT.

This chain links TRBV4-1 with TRBJ2-1; D is unclear. Germline V lookup: CDR1 MGHRA, CDR2 YSYEKL. The CDR3 consists of 15 residues. The V end lost 4 bases, the J end lost 0 bases, and 10 bases lay between the germline ends. Here the CDR3 reads CASSLYRSSYNEQFF. The CDR3 nucleotides read TGCGCCAGCAGCCTCTACCGGAGCTCCTACAATGAGCAGTTCTTC.

V gene TRBV7-9 combines with J gene TRBJ2-5; maybe TRBD1 (8 bases). The germline V and J ends were trimmed by 5 bases and 0 bases, with 25 bases remaining between them. There are 19 residues in the CDR3. The germline CDR1 and CDR2 sequences are SEHNR and FQNEAQ (reference sequence). CDR3 in DNA: TGTGCCAGCAGCCCGCTTAGGGGGGGGGACAGGAGGGACCAAGAGACCCAGTACTTC. Amino acid sequence: CASSPLRGGDRRDQETQYF. Based on the CDR3 plus reference TRBV7-9 and TRBJ2-5, the full variable domain is DTGVSQNPRHKITKRGQNVTFRCDPISEHNRLYWYRQTLGQGPEFLTYFQNEAQLEKSRLLSDRFSAERPKGSFSTLEIQRTEQGDSAMYLCASSPLRGGDRRDQETQYFGPGTRLLVL.

The chain joins TRBV5-4 to TRBJ2-1; 10 bases map to TRBD2. This CDR3 comprises 17 residues. Germline loops: CDR1 SGHNT, CDR2 YYREEE (reference sequence). V gave up 1 base and J gave up 7 bases; unmatched junction bases: 11. For the CDR3, the DNA is TGTGCCAGCAGCTTGTTACTAGCGGGGCAAGGTATGAATGAGCAGTTCTTC. Its translation: CASSLLLAGQGMNEQFF.

This chain joins TRBV7-9 and TRBJ2-2; 11 bases line up with TRBD2. CDR3 length: 18 amino acids. J lost 3 bases, V lost 5 bases, and 11 bases had no gene match. Germline V gene data show CDR1 as SEHNR and CDR2 as FQNEAQ (reference sequence). In nucleotides, the CDR3 is TGTGCCAGCAGCGGAGTGGCTAGCGGGAGGTTTGACACCGGGGAGCTGTTTTTT. The encoded protein is CASSGVASGRFDTGELFF.

The chain is built from TRBV2 and TRBJ2-1, with 8 bases matching TRBD1. The CDR3 covers 11 residues. Germline CDR1 and CDR2: SNHLY and FYNNEI. V lost 11 bases to trimming and J lost 12 bases; unmatched junction nucleotides: 9. The DNA for the CDR3 is TGTGCCTCCCTCGACAGGGGCACGCAGTTCTTC. This encodes CASLDRGTQFF. The complete variable domain, with remaining parts taken from reference TRBV2 and TRBJ2-1, reads EPEVTQTPSHQVTQMGQEVILRCVPISNHLYFYWYRQILGQKVEFLVSFYNNEISEKSEIFDDQFSVERPDGSNFTLKIRSTKLEDSAMYFCASLDRGTQFFGPGTRLTVL.

The chain joins TRBV29-1 to TRBJ2-5; possibly TRBD1 for D (7 bases). Trimming took 0 bases from V and 1 from J, leaving 21 bases between them. The CDR3 runs 18 residues. Germline CDR1 SQVTM, CDR2 ANQGSEA. This chain's CDR3 is CSVEDGGTASLLQETQYF. In nucleotides, the CDR3 is TGCAGCGTTGAAGATGGAGGGACAGCTTCTCTCCTCCAAGAGACCCAGTACTTC.

The J gene is TRBJ1-2, the V gene TRBV2; D is uncertain. The CDR3 totals 18 residues. The ends were cut back, 4 bases at V and 4 bases at J, with 25 bases in the middle. The germline CDR1 and CDR2 sequences are SNHLY and FYNNEI. CDR3 in DNA: TGTGCCAGCAGTGGGATTCTTGCAGGTGAAACTAGTACCTATGGCTACACCTTC. Its protein is CASSGILAGETSTYGYTF. Full variable domain (rest looked up from reference TRBV2 and TRBJ1-2): EPEVTQTPSHQVTQMGQEVILRCVPISNHLYFYWYRQILGQKVEFLVSFYNNEISEKSEIFDDQFSVERPDGSNFTLKIRSTKLEDSAMYFCASSGILAGETSTYGYTFGSGTRLTVV.

This rearrangement joins TRBV4-1 to TRBJ2-7, with D possibly TRBD2 on 5 matching bases. Trimming stripped 5 bases from V and 5 bases from J, with 16 bases between. This CDR3 has 14 amino acids. Per the germline V gene, CDR1 is MGHRA and CDR2 is YSYEKL. This chain's CDR3 is CASSTRLTANEQYF. For the CDR3, the DNA is TGCGCCAGCAGCACCCGACTAACTGCCAACGAGCAGTACTTC.

This clone was counted once. V usage is TRBV7-8 and J usage is TRBJ2-7; D is possibly TRBD2 (6 bases). Trimming pared 2 bases from V and 1 base from J, leaving 12 bases between. This CDR3 is built from 15 residues. In germline, CDR1 is SGHVS, CDR2 FQNEAQ. The CDR3: CASSLNVGTSYEQYF. The CDR3 DNA reads as TGTGCCAGCAGCTTAAACGTAGGGACTTCCTACGAGCAGTACTTC.

This clone was counted once. V usage is TRBV7-9 and J usage is TRBJ2-1, with 7 bases matching TRBD2. With 5 bases clipped from V and 10 bases from J, the junction kept 8 bases outside the gene matches. The CDR3 length is 13 residues. Germline assignment: CDR1 SEHNR and CDR2 FQNEAQ (reference sequence). CDR3 region: CASSGGLPNEQFF. The CDR3 DNA sequence: TGTGCCAGCAGCGGGGGACTACCTAACGAGCAGTTCTTC.